Each of the 5 T cell receptor beta chains below was sequenced from the same sample in a study of T cell repertoires in aging, cancer and after chemotherapy. Multiplex touch-down PCR with TRB-A/B primers amplified rearranged V-D-J TRB sequences. MiXCR was run by TCRdb on the multiplex PCR reads, yielding one entry per CDR3 protein. The table records several thousand distinct CDR3 sequences, about 30% of them present only once. Amplification of TCR beta used genomic DNA extracted from peripheral blood. The sequenced material came from blood. The receptors stem from a human donor with a blood cancer.

This clonotype is classed as medium-sized. The rearrangement joins TRBV12-3 or TRBV12-4 to TRBJ1-2; D is perhaps TRBD1 (6 bases). Trimming pared 4 bases from V and 5 bases from J, leaving 8 bases between. The CDR3 is 12 amino acids. CDR3 nucleotides: TGTGCCAGCAGTTCAACAGGGTATGGCTACACCTTC. Translation gives CASSSTGYGYTF.

The rearrangement links TRBV5-1 to TRBJ1-2; 8 nucleotides agree with TRBD1. J was trimmed by 2 bases and V by 2 bases; bases with no gene match: 5. This CDR3 spans 15 amino acids. Germline V gives CDR1 SGHRS, CDR2 YFSETQ. CDR3 nucleotide sequence: TGCGCCAGCAGCTTAGGACAGGGAGAAAACTATGGCTACACCTTC. Translated: CASSLGQGENYGYTF. The entire variable domain, with the rest obtained from reference TRBV5-1 and TRBJ1-2, is as follows: KAGVTQTPRYLIKTRGQQVTLSCSPISGHRSVSWYQQTPGQGLQFLFEYFSETQRNKGNFPGRFSGRQFSNSRSEMNVSTLELGDSALYLCASSLGQGENYGYTFGSGTRLTVV.

The chain links TRBV5-4 to TRBJ1-1, with 12 bases identical to TRBD1. V lost 4 bases to trimming and J lost 4 bases; unmatched junction nucleotides: 11. CDR3 length: 17 residues. Germline assignment: CDR1 SGHNT and CDR2 YYREEE (reference sequence). The DNA for the CDR3 is TGTGCCAGCAGCCCGTACCGGGACAGGGGGCTTGGCACTGAAGCTTTCTTT. It is translated as CASSPYRDRGLGTEAFF.

This clonotype has more than one count but fewer than ten. The rearrangement uses TRBV6-2 or TRBV6-3 and TRBJ1-5; D remains ambiguous. In germline, CDR1 is MNHEY, CDR2 SVGEGT. V was cut by 5 bases and J by 2 bases, with 7 bases left in between. The CDR3 has 13 residues. The CDR3 sequence is CASSDGGNQPQHF. The DNA of the CDR3 is TGTGCCAGCAGTGATGGGGGCAATCAGCCCCAGCATTTT.

This clonotype was seen more than once but under ten times. This rearrangement joins TRBV7-9 to TRBJ1-2, with D possibly matching TRBD1 (5 bases). The V end was cut by 4 bases, the J end by 3 bases, with 9 bases between. Germline CDR1 SEHNR, CDR2 FQNEAQ (reference sequence). This CDR3 contains 13 residues. The CDR3 nucleotides read TGTGCCAGCAGCTCCGACAGATACTATGGCTACACCTTC. Its translation is CASSSDRYYGYTF.